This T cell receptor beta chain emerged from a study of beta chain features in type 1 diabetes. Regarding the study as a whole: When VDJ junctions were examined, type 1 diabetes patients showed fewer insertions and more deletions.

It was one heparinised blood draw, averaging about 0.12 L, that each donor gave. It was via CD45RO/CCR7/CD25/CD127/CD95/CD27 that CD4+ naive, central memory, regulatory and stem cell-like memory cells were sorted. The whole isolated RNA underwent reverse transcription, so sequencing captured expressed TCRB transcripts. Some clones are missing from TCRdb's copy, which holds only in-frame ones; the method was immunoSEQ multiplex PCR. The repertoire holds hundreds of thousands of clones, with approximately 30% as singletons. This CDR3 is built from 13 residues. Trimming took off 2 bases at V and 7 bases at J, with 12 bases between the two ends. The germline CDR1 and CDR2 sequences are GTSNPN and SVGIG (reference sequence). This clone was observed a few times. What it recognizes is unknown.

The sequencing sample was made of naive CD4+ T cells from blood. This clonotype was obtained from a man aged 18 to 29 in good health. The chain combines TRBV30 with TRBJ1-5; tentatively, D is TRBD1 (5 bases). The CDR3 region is CAWSRVGEQPQHF. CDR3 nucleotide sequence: TGTGCCTGGAGTCGGGTAGGGGAGCAGCCCCAGCATTTT.